This T cell receptor beta chain originates from a study of blood T cell repertoires in COVID-19. Study details: Samples of COVID-19 (acute and convalescent) were obtained from the United States, Italy and Spain. In each case, the material was cDNA or gDNA derived from T cells, B-cell-depleted T cells, or PBMCs.

CDR3 length: 15 amino acids. V shed 3 bases and J shed 4 bases, with 14 bases lying between them. Germline-derived CDR1 and CDR2 are SEHNR and FQNEAQ (reference sequence). Seattle patients were enrolled while actively infected and followed longitudinally. In the authors' workflow: Scientists estimated how many nucleated cells there were by amplifying reference gene primers. Assay: immunoSEQ multiplex PCR; the TCRdb copy retains only in-frame clones and omits some. D and trimming come from the DNA, and the V and J calls and clone size come from that table. The data show more than 350,000 clones, more than 70% seen once.

Sequenced input: peripheral blood. This rearrangement joins TRBV7-9 to TRBJ2-3; a weak D match, TRBD2 (5 bases). This clonotype was obtained from a woman in her 30s with COVID-19, enrolled during active disease. The CDR3 loop is CASSFYSEYPDTQYF. CDR3 nucleotides: TGTGCCAGCAGCTTTTATAGCGAGTATCCAGATACGCAGTATTTT.